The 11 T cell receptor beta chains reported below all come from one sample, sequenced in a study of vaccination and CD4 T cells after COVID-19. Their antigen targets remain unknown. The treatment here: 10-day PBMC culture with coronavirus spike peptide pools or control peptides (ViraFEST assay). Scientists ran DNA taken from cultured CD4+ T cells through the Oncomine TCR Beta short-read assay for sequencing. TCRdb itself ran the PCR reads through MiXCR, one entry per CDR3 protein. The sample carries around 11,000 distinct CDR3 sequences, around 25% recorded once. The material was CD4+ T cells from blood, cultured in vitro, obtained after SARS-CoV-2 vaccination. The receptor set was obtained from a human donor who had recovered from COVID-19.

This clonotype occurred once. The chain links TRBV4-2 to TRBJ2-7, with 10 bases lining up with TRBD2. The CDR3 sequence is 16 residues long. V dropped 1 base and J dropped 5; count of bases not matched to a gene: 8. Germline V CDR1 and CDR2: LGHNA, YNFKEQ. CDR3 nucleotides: TGTGCCAGCAGCCAAGGCGGACTAGCGGACTACAACGAGCAGTACTTC. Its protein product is CASSQGGLADYNEQYF.

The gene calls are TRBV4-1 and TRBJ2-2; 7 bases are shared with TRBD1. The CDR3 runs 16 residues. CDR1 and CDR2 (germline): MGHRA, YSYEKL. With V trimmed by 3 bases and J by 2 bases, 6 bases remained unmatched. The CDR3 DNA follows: TGCGCCAGCAGCCAGGGACAGTTCCTAAACACCGGGGAGCTGTTTTTT. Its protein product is CASSQGQFLNTGELFF.

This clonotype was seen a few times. The CDR3: CASSQDDRGFHETQYF. As DNA, the CDR3 is TGCGCCAGCAGCCAAGATGACAGGGGGTTCCACGAGACCCAGTACTTC. This chain uses TRBV4-1 with TRBJ2-5; TRBD1 matches at 9 bases. There are 16 residues in the CDR3. Per germline, CDR1 MGHRA and CDR2 YSYEKL. J was trimmed by 5 bases and V by 0 bases; bases with no gene match: 7.

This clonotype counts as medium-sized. This CDR3 reads CSARAQGTNQPQHF. CDR3 coding DNA: TGCAGTGCTAGGGCGCAGGGGACTAATCAGCCCCAGCATTTT. The V and J genes are TRBV20-1 and TRBJ1-5; possibly TRBD1 for D (6 bases). Germline CDR1 and CDR2: DFQATT and SNEGSKA (reference sequence). Trimming left V 3 bases short and J 4 bases short, with 13 bases between. The length of the CDR3 is 14 residues.

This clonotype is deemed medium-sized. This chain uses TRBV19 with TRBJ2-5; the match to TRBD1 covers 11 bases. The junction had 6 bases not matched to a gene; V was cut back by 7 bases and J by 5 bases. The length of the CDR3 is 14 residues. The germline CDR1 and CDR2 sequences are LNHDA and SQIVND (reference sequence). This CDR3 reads CASMGTGGGETQYF. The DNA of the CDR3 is TGTGCCAGTATGGGGACAGGGGGAGGTGAGACCCAGTACTTC.

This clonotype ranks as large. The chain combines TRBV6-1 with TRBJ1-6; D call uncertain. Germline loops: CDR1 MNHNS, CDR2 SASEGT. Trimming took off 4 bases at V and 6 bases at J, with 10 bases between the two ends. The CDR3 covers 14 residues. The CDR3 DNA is TGTGCCAGCAGTGGACGGAGCTTTAATTCACCCCTCCACTTT. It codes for CASSGRSFNSPLHF.

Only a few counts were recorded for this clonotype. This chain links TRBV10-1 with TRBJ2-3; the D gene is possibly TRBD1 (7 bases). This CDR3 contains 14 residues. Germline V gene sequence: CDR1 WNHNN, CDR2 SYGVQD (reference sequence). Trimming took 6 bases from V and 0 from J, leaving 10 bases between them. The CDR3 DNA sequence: TGCGCCAGCAGCAGGGGGACTAGCACAGATACGCAGTATTTT. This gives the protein CASSRGTSTDTQYF.

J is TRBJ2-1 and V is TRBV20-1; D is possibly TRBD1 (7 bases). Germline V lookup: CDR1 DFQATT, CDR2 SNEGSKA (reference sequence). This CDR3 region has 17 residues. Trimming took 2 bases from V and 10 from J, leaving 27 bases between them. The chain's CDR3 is CSARLFPGGPNLIEQFF. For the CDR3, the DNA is TGCAGTGCTAGACTATTTCCAGGGGGGCCAAACCTAATCGAGCAGTTCTTC.

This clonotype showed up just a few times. The DNA for the CDR3 is TGTGCCAGCAGTTACTGGGGGGAAGAGACCCAGTACTTC. Translation: CASSYWGEETQYF. The chain combines TRBV6-5 with TRBJ2-5, with D possibly matching TRBD2 (6 bases). The CDR3 is 13 amino acids. V was shortened by 1 base and J by 3 bases, with 6 bases between the two germline ends. Germline CDR1 is MNHEY and CDR2 is SVGAGI.

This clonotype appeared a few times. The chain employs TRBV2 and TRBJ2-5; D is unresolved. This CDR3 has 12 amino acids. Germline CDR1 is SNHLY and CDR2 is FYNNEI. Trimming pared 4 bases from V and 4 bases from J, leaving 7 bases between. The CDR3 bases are TGTGCCAGCAGTGGAGTGGTAGAGACCCAGTACTTC. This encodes CASSGVVETQYF.

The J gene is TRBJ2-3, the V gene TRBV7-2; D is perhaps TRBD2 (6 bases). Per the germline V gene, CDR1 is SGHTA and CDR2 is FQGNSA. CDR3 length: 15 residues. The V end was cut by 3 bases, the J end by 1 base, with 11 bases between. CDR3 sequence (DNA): TGTGCCAGCAGCTTCGGAGGGCCGGGCACAGATACGCAGTATTTT. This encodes CASSFGGPGTDTQYF.